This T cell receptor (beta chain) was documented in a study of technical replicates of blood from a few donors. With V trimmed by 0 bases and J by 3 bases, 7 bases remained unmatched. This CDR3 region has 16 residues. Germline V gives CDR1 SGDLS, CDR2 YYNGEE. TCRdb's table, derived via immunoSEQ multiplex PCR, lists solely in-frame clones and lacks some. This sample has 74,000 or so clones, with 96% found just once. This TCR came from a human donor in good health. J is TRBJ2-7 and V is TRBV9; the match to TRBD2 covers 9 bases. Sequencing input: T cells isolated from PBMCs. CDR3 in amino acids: CASSVGGPSGVYEQYF. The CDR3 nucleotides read TGTGCCAGCAGCGTAGGAGGTCCTAGCGGGGTCTACGAGCAGTACTTC. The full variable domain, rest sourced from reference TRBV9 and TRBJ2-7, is DSGVTQTPKHLITATGQRVTLRCSPRSGDLSVYWYQQSLDQGLQFLIQYYNGEERAKGNILERFSAQQFPDLHSELNLSSLELGDSALYFCASSVGGPSGVYEQYFGPGTRLTVT.